Listed here are 19 T cell receptor beta chains from one sample, sequenced in a study of T cell responses to AZD1222 COVID-19 vaccine. The data were produced by immunoSEQ multiplex PCR, yet TCRdb's version contains in-frame clones alone and is incomplete. The sample includes around 110,000 clones, 75% to 95% of them seen just once. Material: peripheral blood, obtained 28 days after the second AZD1222 dose. The receptors originated from an adult who received the AZD1222 COVID-19 vaccine.

This rearrangement joins TRBV6-2 or TRBV6-3 to TRBJ2-7; TRBD2 agrees at 7 bases. Looked up from germline, CDR1 is MNHEY and CDR2 is SVGEGT. This CDR3 has 17 residues. The ends lost 2 bases at V and 2 bases at J; junction bases unmatched: 12. Written as DNA, the CDR3 is TGTGCCAGCAGTTACAACCCACGGGCTAGCGGACCCTACGAGCAGTACTTC. Translating gives CASSYNPRASGPYEQYF.

The CDR3 bases are TGCAGTGCTAGTCGGCCGAGCTCTGGAAACACCATATATTTT. This sequence encodes CSASRPSSGNTIYF. This rearrangement joins TRBV20-1 to TRBJ1-3; no definite D call. This CDR3 contains 14 residues. Germline V CDR1 and CDR2: DFQATT, SNEGSKA (reference sequence). The germline V and J ends were trimmed by 3 bases and 0 bases, with 9 bases remaining between them.

The CDR3 DNA follows: TGTGCCAGCAGTACCCGTCGGGGGGATGGCTACACCTTC. Translation: CASSTRRGDGYTF. This chain joins TRBV27 and TRBJ1-2, with D perhaps matching TRBD1 (5 bases). The germline V gene has CDR1 MNHEY and CDR2 SMNVEV (reference sequence). V lost 5 bases and J lost 6, with 13 bases in between. The CDR3 consists of 13 residues.

The genes are TRBV10-3 and TRBJ2-3, with D possibly TRBD2 on 6 matching bases. This CDR3 comprises 14 residues. The germline CDR1 and CDR2 sequences are ENHRY and SYGVKD. Trimming shortened V by 2 bases and J by 2 bases, and 8 bases separated the two germline ends. CDR3 protein: CAISEGGYTDTQYF. In DNA form, the CDR3 reads TGTGCCATCAGTGAGGGGGGGTACACAGATACGCAGTATTTT.

The V gene is TRBV5-6, the J gene TRBJ1-3, with 9 bases fitting TRBD1. The germline V gene has CDR1 SGHDT and CDR2 YYEEEE. The CDR3 spans 14 residues. After removal of 4 bases from V and 7 bases from J, the junction contained 6 bases not matched to a gene. CDR3 region: CASSPGQGINTIYF. CDR3 sequence (DNA): TGTGCCAGCAGCCCTGGACAGGGGATCAACACCATATATTTT.

The J gene is TRBJ1-2, the V gene TRBV20-1; D unresolved. This CDR3 comprises 11 residues. Germline CDR1 is DFQATT and CDR2 is SNEGSKA (reference sequence). Trimming removed 5 bases from V and 2 bases from J, with 6 bases in between. The CDR3 region is CSAPNNYGYTF. The CDR3 nucleotides are TGCAGTGCTCCGAACAACTATGGCTACACCTTC.

V usage is TRBV4-1 and J usage is TRBJ1-6; 10 nucleotides line up with TRBD1. V lost 2 bases and J lost 2; bases outside the gene matches: 9. CDR3 size: 19 residues. CDR1 is MGHRA, CDR2 YSYEKL, per germline. CDR3 sequence reads: CASSQKGDRGRTYNSPLHF. The CDR3 DNA reads as TGCGCCAGCAGCCAAAAGGGAGACAGGGGGCGGACCTATAATTCACCCCTCCACTTT.

The V gene is TRBV5-1, the J gene TRBJ1-2; a weak D match, TRBD1 (6 bases). This CDR3 region has 13 residues. Germline values: CDR1 SGHRS, CDR2 YFSETQ. V dropped 0 bases and J dropped 7 bases, with 10 bases sitting between them. In DNA form, the CDR3 reads TGCGCCAGCAGCTTGGACGGGGGCGCTGGCTACACCTTC. The encoded protein is CASSLDGGAGYTF.

This sequence joins TRBV28 and TRBJ1-2, with D possibly TRBD1 on 5 matching bases. CDR3 length equals 13 residues. V was shortened by 7 bases and J by 1 base, with 10 bases between the two germline ends. Germline V gene data show CDR1 as MDHEN and CDR2 as SYDVKM. CDR3 protein: CASTKQVNYGYTF. Here the CDR3 DNA reads TGTGCCAGCACCAAACAGGTTAACTATGGCTACACCTTC.

The CDR3 is CASSPARQGIYEQYF. CDR3 DNA sequence: TGTGCCAGCAGTCCCGCCCGACAGGGGATCTACGAGCAGTACTTC. This sequence joins TRBV27 and TRBJ2-7, with 8 bases identical to TRBD1. This CDR3 spans 15 amino acids. Trimming removed 5 bases from V and 3 bases from J; junction bases left unmatched: 9. CDR1 is MNHEY, CDR2 SMNVEV, per germline (reference sequence).

This chain links TRBV15 with TRBJ2-1; the D gene is possibly TRBD2 (6 bases). Looked up from germline, CDR1 is LNHNV and CDR2 is YYDKDF (reference sequence). This CDR3 spans 15 amino acids. Trimming removed 3 bases at V and 5 bases at J, with 14 bases between. Here the CDR3 DNA reads TGTGCCACCAGCAGCCCTAGCGTCGGCCACAATGAGCAGTTCTTC. Translation: CATSSPSVGHNEQFF.

The genes are TRBV2 and TRBJ1-6; 10 nucleotides match TRBD1. V lost 4 bases and J lost 9; bases outside the gene matches: 3. The CDR3 extends over 14 amino acids. Germline CDR1 is SNHLY and CDR2 is FYNNEI. The CDR3 sequence: CASSGGQGSSPLHF. DNA of the CDR3: TGTGCCAGCAGTGGGGGACAGGGGAGTTCACCCCTCCACTTT.

This clone appeared once. The genes are TRBV30 and TRBJ1-6; TRBD1 aligns across 12 bases. The germline CDR1 and CDR2 sequences are GTSNPN and SVGIG (reference sequence). The CDR3 loop spans 14 amino acids. The V gene end was trimmed by 3 bases and the J gene end by 9 bases; junction bases not matched to a gene: 3. CDR3 region: CAWRGQGAPSPLHF. The CDR3 nucleotides read TGTGCCTGGAGGGGACAGGGGGCGCCTTCACCCCTCCACTTT.

This chain uses TRBV18 with TRBJ2-3; the D is unclear. CDR1 and CDR2 (germline): KGHSH, LQKENI. V shed 3 bases and J shed 2 bases, with 3 bases lying between them. The CDR3 is made up of 12 amino acids. CDR3 sequence reads: CASSPATDTQYF. As DNA, the CDR3 is TGTGCCAGCTCACCCGCCACAGATACGCAGTATTTT.

The chain has TRBV7-6 and TRBJ1-3; the D gene is possibly TRBD1 (5 bases). The CDR3 extends over 13 amino acids. Per germline, CDR1 SGHVS and CDR2 FNYEAQ. The V end lost 5 bases, the J end lost 4 bases, and 9 bases lay between the germline ends. CDR3 in amino acids: CASSQGRGNTIYF. The CDR3 region has the DNA TGTGCCAGCAGCCAGGGACGGGGAAACACCATATATTTT. Based on the CDR3 plus reference TRBV7-6 and TRBJ1-3, the full variable domain is GAGVSQSPRYKVTKRGQDVALRCDPISGHVSLYWYRQALGQGPEFLTYFNYEAQQDKSGLPNDRFSAERPEGSISTLTIQRTEQRDSAMYRCASSQGRGNTIYFGEGSWLTVV.

The chain is built from TRBV7-9 and TRBJ1-2; no firm D call. Germline V gene lookup returns CDR1 SEHNR and CDR2 FQNEAQ (reference sequence). Trimming shortened V by 5 bases and J by 3 bases, and 16 bases separated the two germline ends. There are 15 residues in the CDR3. DNA for the CDR3: TGTGCCAGCAGCCCGAAGGCCACACGGTACTATGGCTACACCTTC. Its translation is CASSPKATRYYGYTF.

The V and J genes are TRBV19 and TRBJ1-2; D uncertain. Trimming cost V 3 bases and J 3 bases, with 8 bases left between them. The CDR3 spans 13 residues. Germline assignment: CDR1 LNHDA and CDR2 SQIVND (reference sequence). The CDR3 DNA reads TGTGCCAGTAGTATGCGTCAGCACTATGGCTACACCTTC. Encoded protein: CASSMRQHYGYTF.

This clone has just one count. This rearrangement joins TRBV30 to TRBJ1-1; no reliable D call. This CDR3 has 14 amino acids. Trimming took off 2 bases at V and 3 bases at J, with 13 bases between the two ends. The germline V gene encodes CDR1 GTSNPN and CDR2 SVGIG (reference sequence). Here the CDR3 DNA reads TGTGCCTGGAGTCCGGCAGAAACTTACACTGAAGCTTTCTTT. Its translation is CAWSPAETYTEAFF. Looking up the rest from reference TRBV30 and TRBJ1-1 gives the full variable domain: SQTIHQWPATLVQPVGSPLSLECTVEGTSNPNLYWYRQAAGRGLQLLFYSVGIGQISSEVPQNLSASRPQDRQFILSSKKLLLSDSGFYLCAWSPAETYTEAFFGQGTRLTVV.

The chain joins TRBV2 to TRBJ1-1; D ambiguous. Germline V gives CDR1 SNHLY, CDR2 FYNNEI. The ends were cut back, 4 bases at V and 0 bases at J, with 12 bases in the middle. The CDR3 runs to 15 residues. CDR3 amino acids: CASSARISLNTEAFF. The CDR3 coding sequence is TGTGCCAGCAGTGCCCGGATCAGCTTGAACACTGAAGCTTTCTTT.